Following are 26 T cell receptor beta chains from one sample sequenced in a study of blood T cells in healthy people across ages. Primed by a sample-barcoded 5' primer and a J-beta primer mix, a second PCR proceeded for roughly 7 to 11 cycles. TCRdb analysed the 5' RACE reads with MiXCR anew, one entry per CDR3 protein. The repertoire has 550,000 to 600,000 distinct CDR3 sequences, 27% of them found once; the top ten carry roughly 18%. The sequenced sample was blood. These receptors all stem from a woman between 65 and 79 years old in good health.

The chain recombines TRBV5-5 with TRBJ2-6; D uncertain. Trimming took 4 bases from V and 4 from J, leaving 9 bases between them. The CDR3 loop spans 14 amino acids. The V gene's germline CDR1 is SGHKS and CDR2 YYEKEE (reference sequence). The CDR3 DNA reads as TGTGCCAGCAGCACTCTGGGGGGGGCCAACGTCCTGACTTTC. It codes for CASSTLGGANVLTF.

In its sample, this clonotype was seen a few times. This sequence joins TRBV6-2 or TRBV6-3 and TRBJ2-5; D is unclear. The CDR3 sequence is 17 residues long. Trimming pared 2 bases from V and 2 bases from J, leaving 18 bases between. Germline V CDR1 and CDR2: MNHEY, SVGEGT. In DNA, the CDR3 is TGTGCCAGCAGTTACGAGCCCCTCCGACCTCGGCAAGAGACCCAGTACTTC. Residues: CASSYEPLRPRQETQYF.

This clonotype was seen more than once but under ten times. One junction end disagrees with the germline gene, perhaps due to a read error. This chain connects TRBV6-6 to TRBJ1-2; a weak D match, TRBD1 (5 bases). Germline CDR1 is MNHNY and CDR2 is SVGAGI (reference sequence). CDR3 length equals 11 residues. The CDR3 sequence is CAGRANYGYTF. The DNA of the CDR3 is TGTGCCGGCAGGGCTAACTATGGCTACACCTTC.

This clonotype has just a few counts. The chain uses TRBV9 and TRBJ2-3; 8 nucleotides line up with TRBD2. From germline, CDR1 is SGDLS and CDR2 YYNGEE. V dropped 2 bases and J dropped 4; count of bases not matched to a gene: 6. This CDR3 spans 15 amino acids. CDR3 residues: CASSVGAGGPDTQYF. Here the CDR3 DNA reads TGTGCCAGCAGCGTTGGGGCGGGGGGACCAGATACGCAGTATTTT.

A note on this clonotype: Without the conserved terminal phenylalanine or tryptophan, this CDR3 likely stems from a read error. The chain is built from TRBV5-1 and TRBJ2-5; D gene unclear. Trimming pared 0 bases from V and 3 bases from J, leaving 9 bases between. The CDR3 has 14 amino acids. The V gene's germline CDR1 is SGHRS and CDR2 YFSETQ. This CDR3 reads CASSLERPEETQYL. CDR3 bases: TGCGCCAGCAGCTTGGAGAGGCCAGAAGAGACCCAGTACCTC.

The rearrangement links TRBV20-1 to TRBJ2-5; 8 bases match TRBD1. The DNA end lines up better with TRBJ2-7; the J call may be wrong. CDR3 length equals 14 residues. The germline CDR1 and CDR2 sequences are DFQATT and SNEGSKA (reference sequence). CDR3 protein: CSAWTGQALYEQYF. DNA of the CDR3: TGCAGTGCTTGGACGGGACAGGCCCTCTACGAGCAGTACTTC.

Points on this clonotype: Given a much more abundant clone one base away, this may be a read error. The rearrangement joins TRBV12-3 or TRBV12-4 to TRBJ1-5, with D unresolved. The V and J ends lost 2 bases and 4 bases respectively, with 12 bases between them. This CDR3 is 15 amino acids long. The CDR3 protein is CASSLNQQPNQPQHF. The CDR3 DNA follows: TGTGCCAGCAGTTTAAACCAACAGCCAAATCAGCCCCAGCATTTT.

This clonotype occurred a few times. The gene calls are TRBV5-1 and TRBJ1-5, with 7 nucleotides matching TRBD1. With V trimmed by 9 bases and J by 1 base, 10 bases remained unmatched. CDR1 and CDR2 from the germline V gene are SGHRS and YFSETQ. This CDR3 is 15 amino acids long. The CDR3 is CATQGQKGSNQPQHF. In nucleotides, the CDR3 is TGCGCCACCCAGGGACAGAAGGGAAGCAATCAGCCCCAGCATTTT.

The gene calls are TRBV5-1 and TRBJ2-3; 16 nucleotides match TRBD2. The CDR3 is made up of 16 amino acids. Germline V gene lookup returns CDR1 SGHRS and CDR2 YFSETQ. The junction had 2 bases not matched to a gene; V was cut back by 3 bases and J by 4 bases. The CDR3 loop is CASSSGTSGGADTQYF. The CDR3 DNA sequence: TGCGCCAGCAGCTCCGGGACTAGCGGGGGGGCAGATACGCAGTATTTT.

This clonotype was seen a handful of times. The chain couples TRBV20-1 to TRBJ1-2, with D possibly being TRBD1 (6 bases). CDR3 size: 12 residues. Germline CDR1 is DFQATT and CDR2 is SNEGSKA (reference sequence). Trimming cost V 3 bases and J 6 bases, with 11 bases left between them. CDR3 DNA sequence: TGCAGTGCTAGGTGGGACATACATGGCTACACCTTC. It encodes CSARWDIHGYTF.

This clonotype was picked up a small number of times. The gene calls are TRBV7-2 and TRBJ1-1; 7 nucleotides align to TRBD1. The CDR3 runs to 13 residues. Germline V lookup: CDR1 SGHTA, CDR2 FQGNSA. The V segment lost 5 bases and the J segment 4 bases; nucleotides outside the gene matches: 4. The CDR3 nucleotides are TGTGCCAGCAGCCGAAACAGGGGCACTGAAGCTTTCTTT. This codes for CASSRNRGTEAFF.

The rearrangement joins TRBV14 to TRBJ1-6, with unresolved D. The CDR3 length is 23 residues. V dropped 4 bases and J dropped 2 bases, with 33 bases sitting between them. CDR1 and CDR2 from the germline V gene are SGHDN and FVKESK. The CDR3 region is CASSPSPLIKTNTESTYNSPLHF. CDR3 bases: TGTGCCAGCAGCCCATCCCCCCTCATAAAAACCAACACAGAAAGCACCTATAATTCACCCCTCCACTTT.

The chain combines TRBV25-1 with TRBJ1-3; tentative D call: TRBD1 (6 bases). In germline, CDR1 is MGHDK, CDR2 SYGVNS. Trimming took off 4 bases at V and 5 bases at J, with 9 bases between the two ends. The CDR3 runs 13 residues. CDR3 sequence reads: CASSGGGRNTIYF. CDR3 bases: TGTGCCAGCAGTGGAGGGGGGAGAAACACCATATATTTT.

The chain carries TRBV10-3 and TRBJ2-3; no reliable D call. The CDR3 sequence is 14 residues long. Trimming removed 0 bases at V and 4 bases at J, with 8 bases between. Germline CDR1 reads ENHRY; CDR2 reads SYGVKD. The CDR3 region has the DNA TGTGCCATCAGTGAGTCGAAGTCGGCAGATACGCAGTATTTT. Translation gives CAISESKSADTQYF.

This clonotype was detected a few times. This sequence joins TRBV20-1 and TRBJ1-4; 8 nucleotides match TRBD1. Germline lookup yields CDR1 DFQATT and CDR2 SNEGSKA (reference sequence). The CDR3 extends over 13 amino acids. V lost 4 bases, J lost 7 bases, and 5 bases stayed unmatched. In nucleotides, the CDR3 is TGCAGTGCTACCAGGGGGCGCGGTGAAAAACTGTTTTTT. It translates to CSATRGRGEKLFF.

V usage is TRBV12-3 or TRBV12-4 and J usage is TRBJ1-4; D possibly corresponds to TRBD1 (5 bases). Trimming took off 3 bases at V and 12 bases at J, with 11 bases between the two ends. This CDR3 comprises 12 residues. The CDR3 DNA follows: TGTGCCAGCAGTTTTCATGTGGGGGAACTGTTTTTT. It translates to CASSFHVGELFF.

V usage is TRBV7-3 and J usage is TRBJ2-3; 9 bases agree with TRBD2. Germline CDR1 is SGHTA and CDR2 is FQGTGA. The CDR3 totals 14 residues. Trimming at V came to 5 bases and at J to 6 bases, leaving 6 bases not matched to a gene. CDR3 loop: CASSHRTSDDTQYF. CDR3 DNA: TGTGCCAGCAGCCATCGGACTAGCGACGATACGCAGTATTTT.

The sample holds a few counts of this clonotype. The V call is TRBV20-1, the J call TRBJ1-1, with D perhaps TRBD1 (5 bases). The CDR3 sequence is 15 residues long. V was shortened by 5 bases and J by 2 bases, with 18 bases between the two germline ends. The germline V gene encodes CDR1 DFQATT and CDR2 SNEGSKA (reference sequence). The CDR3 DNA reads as TGCAGTGCTCGTGACTCTCAGGGCTTCAACACTGAAGCTTTCTTT. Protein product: CSARDSQGFNTEAFF.

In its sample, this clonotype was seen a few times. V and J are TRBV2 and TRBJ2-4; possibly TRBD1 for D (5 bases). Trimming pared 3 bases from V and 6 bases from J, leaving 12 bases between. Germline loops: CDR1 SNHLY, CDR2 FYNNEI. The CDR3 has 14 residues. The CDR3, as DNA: TGTGCCAGCAGTGACCCCACAGGTTTAAACATTCAGTACTTC. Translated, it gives CASSDPTGLNIQYF.

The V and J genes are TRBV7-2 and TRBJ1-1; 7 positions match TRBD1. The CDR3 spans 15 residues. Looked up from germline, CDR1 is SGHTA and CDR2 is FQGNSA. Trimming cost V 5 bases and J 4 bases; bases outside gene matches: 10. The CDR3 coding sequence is TGTGCCAGCAGCGTTCAGGGGGGAAGCGGCACTGAAGCTTTCTTT. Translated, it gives CASSVQGGSGTEAFF.

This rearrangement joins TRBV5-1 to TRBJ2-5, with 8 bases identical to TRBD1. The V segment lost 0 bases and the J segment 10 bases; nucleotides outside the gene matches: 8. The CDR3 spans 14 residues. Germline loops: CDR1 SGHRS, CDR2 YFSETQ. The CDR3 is CASSLGGQANDQYF. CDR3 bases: TGCGCCAGCAGCTTGGGGGGACAGGCAAACGACCAGTACTTC.

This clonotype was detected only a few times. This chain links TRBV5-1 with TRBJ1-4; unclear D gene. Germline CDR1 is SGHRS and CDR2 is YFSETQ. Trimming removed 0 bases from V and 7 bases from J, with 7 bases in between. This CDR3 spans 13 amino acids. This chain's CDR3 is CASSLGLSEKLFF. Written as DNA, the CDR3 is TGCGCCAGCAGCTTGGGTCTGAGTGAAAAACTGTTTTTT.

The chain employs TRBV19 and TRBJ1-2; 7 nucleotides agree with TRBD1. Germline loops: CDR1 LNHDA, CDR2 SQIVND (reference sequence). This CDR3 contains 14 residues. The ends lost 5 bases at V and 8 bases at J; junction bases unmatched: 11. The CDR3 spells CASSPQGQSIGYTF. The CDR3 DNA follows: TGTGCCAGTAGTCCCCAGGGACAGTCGATCGGCTACACCTTC. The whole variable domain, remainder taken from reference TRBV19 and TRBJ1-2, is DGGITQSPKYLFRKEGQNVTLSCEQNLNHDAMYWYRQDPGQGLRLIYYSQIVNDFQKGDIAEGYSVSREKKESFPLTVTSAQKNPTAFYLCASSPQGQSIGYTFGSGTRLTVV.

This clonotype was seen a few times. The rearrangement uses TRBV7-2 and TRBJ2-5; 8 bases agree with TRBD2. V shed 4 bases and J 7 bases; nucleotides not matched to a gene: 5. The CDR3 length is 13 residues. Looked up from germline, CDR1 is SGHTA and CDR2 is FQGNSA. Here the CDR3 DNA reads TGTGCCAGCAGCTCTGGACTAGCAGGGACCCAGTACTTC. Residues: CASSSGLAGTQYF.

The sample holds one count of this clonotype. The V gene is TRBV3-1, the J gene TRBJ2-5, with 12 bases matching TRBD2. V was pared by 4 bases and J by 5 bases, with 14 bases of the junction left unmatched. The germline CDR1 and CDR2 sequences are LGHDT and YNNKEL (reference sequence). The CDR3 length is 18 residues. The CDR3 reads CASSPTQKLAGGYETQYF. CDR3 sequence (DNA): TGTGCCAGCAGCCCGACTCAGAAACTAGCGGGGGGCTATGAGACCCAGTACTTC.

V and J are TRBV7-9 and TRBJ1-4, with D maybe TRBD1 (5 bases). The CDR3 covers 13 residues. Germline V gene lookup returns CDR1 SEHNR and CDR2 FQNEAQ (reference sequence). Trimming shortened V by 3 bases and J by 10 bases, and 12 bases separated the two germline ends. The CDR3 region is CASSFSDRGKLFF. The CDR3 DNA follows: TGTGCCAGCAGCTTTTCGGATAGGGGAAAACTGTTTTTT.